Below, 24 T cell receptor beta chains from the same sample are listed, as sequenced in a study of blood T cell repertoires in COVID-19. The method was immunoSEQ multiplex PCR; TCRdb's version includes in-frame clones alone and lacks a portion of them. The table lists hundreds of thousands of clones, approximately 92% of them singletons. Sequencing was carried out using PBMCs or T cells enriched from blood (not recorded which). These receptors originate from a woman younger than 35 who had recovered from COVID-19.

The chain uses TRBV5-1 and TRBJ2-1; 8 positions agree with TRBD1. CDR3 length equals 15 residues. Looked up from germline, CDR1 is SGHRS and CDR2 is YFSETQ. After removal of 0 bases from V and 6 bases from J, the junction contained 5 bases not matched to a gene. The CDR3 reads CASSLGDRRSNEQFF. DNA for the CDR3: TGCGCCAGCAGCTTGGGGGACAGGCGAAGCAATGAGCAGTTCTTC.

In this sample, this clone turned up a few times. V and J are TRBV2 and TRBJ2-1; TRBD2 aligns across 15 bases. V lost 4 bases to trimming and J lost 7 bases; unmatched junction nucleotides: 8. CDR1 is SNHLY, CDR2 FYNNEI, per germline. This CDR3 is built from 17 residues. The CDR3: CASSAQGLAGGSNEQFF. In DNA, the CDR3 is TGTGCCAGCAGTGCCCAAGGACTAGCGGGGGGGTCAAATGAGCAGTTCTTC.

The V and J genes are TRBV4-2 and TRBJ2-7; D possibly corresponds to TRBD2 (5 bases). CDR3 length equals 16 residues. Deletions cut 0 bases from V and 3 bases from J, with 15 bases between. Germline V gene data show CDR1 as LGHNA and CDR2 as YNFKEQ. The DNA of the CDR3 is TGTGCCAGCAGCCAAGATAGAAAGGGTAGCGTCTACGAGCAGTACTTC. This gives the protein CASSQDRKGSVYEQYF.

The chain carries TRBV18 and TRBJ2-2; TRBD2 matches at 9 bases. The CDR3 has 16 amino acids. After removal of 2 bases from V and 4 bases from J, the junction contained 5 bases not matched to a gene. The germline V gene encodes CDR1 KGHSH and CDR2 LQKENI. Written as DNA, the CDR3 is TGTGCCAGCTCACCATCAGCGGGGGGAATCACCGGGGAGCTGTTTTTT. The encoded protein is CASSPSAGGITGELFF.

The V call is TRBV2, the J call TRBJ1-1; weak D call: TRBD1 (5 bases). CDR3 size: 15 residues. Between the trimmed V and J ends, which lost 7 bases and 0 bases, there was a span of 15 bases. CDR1 SNHLY and CDR2 FYNNEI come from the germline V gene. The DNA for the CDR3 is TGTGCCAGCACAATCGGACACACACTGAACACTGAAGCTTTCTTT. Its translation is CASTIGHTLNTEAFF.

As DNA, the CDR3 is TGCAGCACTAAGGAAGGTAGCACTGAAGCTTTCTTT. Encoded protein: CSTKEGSTEAFF. The rearrangement links TRBV29-1 to TRBJ1-1; unclear D gene. This CDR3 spans 12 amino acids. Germline lookup yields CDR1 SQVTM and CDR2 ANQGSEA. V was shortened by 8 bases and J by 4 bases, with 14 bases between the two germline ends.

The rearrangement uses TRBV7-2 and TRBJ2-3, with 9 bases lining up with TRBD2. This CDR3 spans 16 amino acids. The germline gives CDR1 SGHTA, CDR2 FQGNSA. With V trimmed by 1 base and J by 4 bases, 6 bases remained unmatched. In DNA form, the CDR3 reads TGTGCCAGCAGCTTAGAGGCGGGGGGGCGTTCAGATACGCAGTATTTT. Protein: CASSLEAGGRSDTQYF.

V gene TRBV6-1 combines with J gene TRBJ1-5, with D perhaps matching TRBD1 (6 bases). The CDR3 length is 17 residues. The V end was cut by 4 bases, the J end by 1 base, with 17 bases between. Looked up from germline, CDR1 is MNHNS and CDR2 is SASEGT. CDR3 sequence reads: CASSARRGTESNQPQHF. Written as DNA, the CDR3 is TGTGCCAGCAGTGCGCGCAGGGGAACTGAAAGCAATCAGCCCCAGCATTTT.

CDR3: CASSWGGPNLHGYTF. The DNA for the CDR3 is TGTGCCAGCAGCTGGGGGGGCCCGAACCTCCATGGCTACACCTTC. This chain joins TRBV11-1 and TRBJ1-2; tentatively, D is TRBD1 (6 bases). CDR3 length: 15 amino acids. Trimming pared 4 bases from V and 6 bases from J, leaving 18 bases between. The germline V gene encodes CDR1 SGHAT and CDR2 FQDESV (reference sequence).

This clone appeared a few times. The chain uses TRBV29-1 and TRBJ1-2, with a weak D call TRBD1 (6 bases). V was pared by 3 bases and J by 4 bases, with 9 bases between. The CDR3 contains 12 residues. Per germline, CDR1 SQVTM and CDR2 ANQGSEA. CDR3 nucleotides: TGCAGCGTTGACAGGGGCTCCTATGGCTACACCTTC. It yields the protein CSVDRGSYGYTF. Based on the CDR3 plus reference TRBV29-1 and TRBJ1-2, the full variable domain is SAVISQKPSRDICQRGTSLTIQCQVDSQVTMMFWYRQQPGQSLTLIATANQGSEATYESGFVIDKFPISRPNLTFSTLTVSNMSPEDSSIYLCSVDRGSYGYTFGSGTRLTVV.

V and J are TRBV3-1 (or the pseudogene TRBV3-2) and TRBJ2-2, with 13 bases that match TRBD2. Germline V lookup: CDR1 LGHDT, CDR2 YNNKEL (reference sequence). V trimming: 4 bases; J trimming: 0 bases; junction bases outside the gene matches: 5. The CDR3 is 18 residues long. The chain's CDR3 is CASSLGTSGVSNTGELFF. The CDR3 DNA reads as TGTGCCAGCAGCCTAGGGACTAGCGGGGTATCGAACACCGGGGAGCTGTTTTTT.

This sequence joins TRBV4-1 and TRBJ2-2, with 7 nucleotides matching TRBD2. Germline-derived CDR1 and CDR2 are MGHRA and YSYEKL. V lost 1 base, J lost 3 bases, and 5 bases stayed unmatched. CDR3 size: 16 residues. The CDR3 DNA reads as TGCGCCAGCAGCCAAGTACGTAGCGGGTACACCGGGGAGCTGTTTTTT. Translated: CASSQVRSGYTGELFF.

This chain links TRBV5-1 with TRBJ2-2; 8 bases align to TRBD1. The ends lost 8 bases at V and 6 bases at J; junction bases unmatched: 9. The germline CDR1 and CDR2 sequences are SGHRS and YFSETQ. CDR3 length: 14 amino acids. The CDR3 sequence is CASGQGLIPGELFF. CDR3 DNA: TGCGCCAGTGGACAGGGCTTAATCCCCGGGGAGCTGTTTTTT.

This clone appeared once. The rearrangement uses TRBV14 and TRBJ1-5; D call uncertain. CDR1 SGHDN and CDR2 FVKESK come from the germline V gene. The V end was cut by 4 bases, the J end by 7 bases, with 11 bases between. CDR3 length equals 13 residues. The CDR3 protein is CASSLSAGQPQHF. CDR3 in DNA: TGTGCCAGCAGCCTCTCAGCGGGCCAGCCCCAGCATTTT.

J is TRBJ1-2 and V is TRBV28; 9 bases line up with TRBD1. The CDR3 length is 15 residues. Germline trimming cut 2 bases from V and 1 base from J; bases unmatched to any gene: 2. The germline gives CDR1 MDHEN, CDR2 SYDVKM. The chain's CDR3 is CASSLGTGLNYGYTF. Written as DNA, the CDR3 is TGTGCCAGCAGTTTAGGGACAGGGCTTAACTATGGCTACACCTTC.

In its sample, this clone was seen many times. The chain couples TRBV10-3 to TRBJ2-7, with 7 bases identical to TRBD1. Germline CDR1 and CDR2: ENHRY and SYGVKD. Unmatched junction bases numbered 5, after V lost 6 bases and J lost 0 bases. There are 14 residues in the CDR3. Here the CDR3 reads CAIRDRPTSYEQYF. The CDR3 DNA sequence: TGTGCCATCAGGGACAGGCCGACCTCCTACGAGCAGTACTTC.

This chain uses TRBV11-2 with TRBJ2-7; no reliable D call. Trimming shortened V by 5 bases and J by 3 bases, and 8 bases separated the two germline ends. Germline lookup yields CDR1 SGHAT and CDR2 FQNNGV. The CDR3 runs to 12 residues. For the CDR3, the DNA is TGTGCCAGCAGCGGGCTACACTACGAGCAGTACTTC. Amino acids: CASSGLHYEQYF. Drawing the rest from reference TRBV11-2 and TRBJ2-7, the complete variable domain is EAGVAQSPRYKIIEKRQSVAFWCNPISGHATLYWYQQILGQGPKLLIQFQNNGVVDDSQLPKDRFSAERLKGVDSTLKIQPAKLEDSAVYLCASSGLHYEQYFGPGTRLTVT.

This clone has more than one count but fewer than ten. The chain combines TRBV7-9 with TRBJ1-2; the match to TRBD1 covers 7 bases. The CDR3 contains 13 residues. From germline, CDR1 is SEHNR and CDR2 FQNEAQ (reference sequence). J gave up 8 bases and V 4 bases, and 7 bases lay outside the gene matches. The CDR3: CASSSRGRGGYTF. DNA of the CDR3: TGTGCCAGCAGCTCAAGGGGGCGGGGAGGCTACACCTTC.

The chain is built from TRBV2 and TRBJ2-5, with TRBD2 identical over 11 bases. V lost 3 bases to trimming and J lost 5 bases; unmatched junction nucleotides: 8. Germline CDR1 is SNHLY and CDR2 is FYNNEI. This CDR3 has 16 residues. CDR3 nucleotide sequence: TGTGCCAGCAGTGATAATAGCGGGGGGGCCGGGGAGACCCAGTACTTC. Translating it yields CASSDNSGGAGETQYF.

This clone was picked up a small number of times. The chain couples TRBV10-2 to TRBJ2-7, with 10 nucleotides matching TRBD2. CDR1 WSHSY and CDR2 SAAADI come from the germline V gene. V was clipped by 10 bases and J by 1 base; unmatched bases: 10. The CDR3 is made up of 15 amino acids. The CDR3 here is CATRGVLAGSYEQYF. DNA of the CDR3: TGCGCCACTCGCGGAGTACTAGCGGGGTCCTACGAGCAGTACTTC.

The chain's CDR3 is CASSPTGNSNQPQHF. DNA for the CDR3: TGTGCCAGTAGCCCGACAGGGAATAGCAATCAGCCCCAGCATTTT. The V gene is TRBV19, the J gene TRBJ1-5; 7 positions match TRBD1. The germline V gene encodes CDR1 LNHDA and CDR2 SQIVND (reference sequence). With 6 bases clipped from V and 0 bases from J, the junction kept 5 bases outside the gene matches. The CDR3 extends over 15 amino acids.

The chain is built from TRBV3-1 (or the pseudogene TRBV3-2) and TRBJ2-5; 8 positions match TRBD2. The V and J ends lost 0 bases and 5 bases, in that order; junction bases with no gene match: 5. The CDR3 spans 15 residues. The V gene's germline CDR1 is LGHDT and CDR2 YNNKEL (reference sequence). The CDR3 coding sequence is TGTGCCAGCAGCCAAGAGCCCGGGGGGGCGGAGACCCAGTACTTC. This sequence encodes CASSQEPGGAETQYF.

CDR3: CASSPGAGIPEAFF. The CDR3 region has the DNA TGCGCCAGCAGCCCCGGAGCGGGGATCCCTGAAGCTTTCTTT. The V and J genes are TRBV5-1 and TRBJ1-1; no definite D call. Trimming stripped 4 bases from V and 6 bases from J, with 16 bases between. This CDR3 spans 14 amino acids. CDR1 SGHRS and CDR2 YFSETQ come from the germline V gene.

The V gene is TRBV5-5, the J gene TRBJ1-6; 7 bases map to TRBD1. The ends lost 2 bases at V and 7 bases at J; junction bases unmatched: 3. From germline, CDR1 is SGHKS and CDR2 YYEKEE (reference sequence). This CDR3 comprises 14 residues. The CDR3 nucleotides are TGTGCCAGCAGCTTCGACAGGGCAAATTCACCCCTCCACTTT. Translating gives CASSFDRANSPLHF.